This T cell receptor (beta chain) derives from a study of prognosis after radiotherapy for stage I lung cancer. This clonotype was picked up many times. Researchers used two-round multiplex PCR to amplify TCR beta CDR3 starting from genomic DNA. First-round PCR used primers specific to each TRBV and TRBJ gene. TCRdb re-called the multiplex PCR reads through MiXCR, storing one row per CDR3 protein. This table holds roughly 13,000 distinct CDR3 sequences, around 35% found once. Germline CDR1 is SNHLY and CDR2 is FYNNEI. This CDR3 spans 13 amino acids. Trimming cost V 8 bases and J 7 bases; bases outside gene matches: 6.

This material consisted of PBMCs, taken before or after stereotactic body radiation therapy (not recorded which). The rearrangement links TRBV2 to TRBJ1-4, with 8 bases fitting TRBD1. The receptor comes from a donor aged 50 or older with non-small cell lung cancer. The CDR3 is CASEDRGGEKLFF. The CDR3 coding sequence is TGTGCCAGCGAAGACAGGGGCGGTGAAAAACTGTTTTTT.